The 7 T cell receptor beta chains below come from one sample, sequenced in a study of OX40 agonist ivuxolimab in advanced cancers. Method: immunoSEQ multiplex PCR; TCRdb's copy keeps in-frame clones and lacks some. The data show about 20,000 clones, approximately 72% seen once. The specimen comprised CD4+ or CD8+ T cells sorted from blood, sampled in a trial of the OX40 agonist ivuxolimab. These receptor sequences come from an adult with an advanced solid tumor such as melanoma, head and neck, liver or kidney cancer.

V is TRBV2 and J is TRBJ2-3, with 7 bases identical to TRBD1. The V and J ends lost 4 bases and 4 bases, in that order; junction bases with no gene match: 11. Germline V gene lookup returns CDR1 SNHLY and CDR2 FYNNEI. The CDR3 spans 16 residues. CDR3 DNA sequence: TGTGCCAGCAGTGGTGAGGGGGCCCCCAGCCCAGATACGCAGTATTTT. It codes for CASSGEGAPSPDTQYF.

The V gene is TRBV7-9, the J gene TRBJ2-1, with TRBD2 identical over 15 bases. The V gene end was trimmed by 3 bases and the J gene end by 3 bases; junction bases not matched to a gene: 6. The CDR3 is 18 amino acids. Germline V gene data show CDR1 as SEHNR and CDR2 as FQNEAQ (reference sequence). CDR3 amino acids: CASSLGLAGGPVYNEQFF. CDR3 in DNA: TGTGCCAGCAGCTTGGGACTAGCGGGGGGCCCGGTCTACAATGAGCAGTTCTTC.

In its sample, this clone was seen a few times. This chain connects TRBV4-2 to TRBJ1-5; the D is unclear. CDR1 and CDR2 (germline): LGHNA, YNFKEQ. V lost 0 bases to trimming and J lost 0 bases, with 6 bases between them. This CDR3 has 15 amino acids. This CDR3 is CASSQEGNSNQPQHF. CDR3 bases: TGTGCCAGCAGCCAAGAAGGGAATAGCAATCAGCCCCAGCATTTT.

V gene TRBV7-6 combines with J gene TRBJ2-7; D is uncertain. Germline CDR1 and CDR2: SGHVS and FNYEAQ. The V gene lost 1 base and the J gene lost 2 bases, with 15 bases spanning the gap. The CDR3 is 16 amino acids. The CDR3 coding sequence is TGTGCCAGCAGCTTAGAGGCGACCCTATCGACCTACGAGCAGTACTTC. Its translation is CASSLEATLSTYEQYF.

This clone was seen only a few times. The V gene is TRBV7-9, the J gene TRBJ2-4; a weak D match, TRBD2 (7 bases). V lost 6 bases and J 6 bases, leaving 21 bases between the germline ends. The CDR3 extends over 16 amino acids. Germline-derived CDR1 and CDR2 are SEHNR and FQNEAQ (reference sequence). The CDR3 DNA reads TGTGCCAGCAGTCTACTTGGGCGGGGGCCGGGAAACATTCAGTACTTC. It yields the protein CASSLLGRGPGNIQYF.

The chain uses TRBV5-1 and TRBJ1-4; D gene uncertain. This CDR3 region has 14 residues. Trimming shortened V by 2 bases and J by 6 bases, and 11 bases separated the two germline ends. Per germline, CDR1 SGHRS and CDR2 YFSETQ. Here the CDR3 reads CASSFGDTDEKLFF. The CDR3 DNA reads TGCGCCAGCAGCTTCGGCGATACAGATGAAAAACTGTTTTTT.

This clone has a handful of counts. The chain employs TRBV28 and TRBJ2-1; the match to TRBD2 covers 9 bases. The CDR3 contains 16 residues. Germline V gene sequence: CDR1 MDHEN, CDR2 SYDVKM. The V gene end was trimmed by 6 bases and the J gene end by 3 bases; junction bases not matched to a gene: 9. CDR3 sequence (DNA): TGTGCCAGCAGCTCCATAGCGGGGGAGATCTACAATGAGCAGTTCTTC. Amino acids: CASSSIAGEIYNEQFF.